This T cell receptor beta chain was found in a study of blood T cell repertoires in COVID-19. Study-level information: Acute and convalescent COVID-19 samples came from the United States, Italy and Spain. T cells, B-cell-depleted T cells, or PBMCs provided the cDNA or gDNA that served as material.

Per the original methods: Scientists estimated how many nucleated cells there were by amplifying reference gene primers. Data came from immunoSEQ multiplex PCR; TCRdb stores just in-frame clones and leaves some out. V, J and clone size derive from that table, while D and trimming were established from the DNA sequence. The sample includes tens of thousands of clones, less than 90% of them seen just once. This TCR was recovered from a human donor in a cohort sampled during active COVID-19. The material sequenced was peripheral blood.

CDR3 amino acids: CASSYLRVMNTEAFF. The CDR3 DNA sequence: TGTGCCAGCAGTTACCTCAGGGTCATGAACACTGAAGCTTTCTTT. The rearrangement joins TRBV6-9 to TRBJ1-1; possible D gene TRBD1, 5 bases. CDR1 and CDR2 (germline): MNHGY, SVAAGI. This CDR3 has 15 residues. V dropped 3 bases and J dropped 0 bases, with 11 bases sitting between them.